This T cell receptor (beta chain) was recorded in a study of control samples from healthy donors and cancer patients. The CDR3 runs to 15 residues. Germline assignment: CDR1 SGHTA and CDR2 FQGTGA. With 0 bases removed from V and 2 bases from J, the gap between germline ends came to 8 bases. Profiling relied on immunoSEQ multiplex PCR, and the TCRdb table lists in-frame clones only, not all of them. This table has about 49,000 clones, about 86% appearing once. This TCR was recovered from a woman between 50 and 59 years old with lung cancer. This chain connects TRBV7-3 to TRBJ1-3; D unclear. The sequenced material came from PBMCs. DNA for the CDR3: TGTGCCAGCAGCTTAACGTCGGGCGCTGGAAACACCATATATTTT. Its protein is CASSLTSGAGNTIYF.